This T cell receptor beta chain was captured by sequencing in a study of lymphopenia after photon versus proton radiotherapy. General study results and limits: After lymphocyte nadir, photon-treated repertoires showed oligoclonal expansion, especially CD8+ Temra.

Note on this clone: What it binds is unknown.

Libraries were prepared by immunoSEQ multiplex PCR; TCRdb keeps only in-frame clonotypes and omits some of them. The sample gives fewer than 25,000 clones, 84% of which show up once; roughly 24% is in the top ten. The V end was cut by 0 bases, the J end by 13 bases, with 15 bases between. The CDR3 runs 13 residues. Germline V gene lookup returns CDR1 LGHNA and CDR2 YSLEER. The sequence came from a man aged 35-49 years with gastric cancer. The V and J genes are TRBV4-3 and TRBJ2-5; TRBD1 might be the D (6 bases). Sequencing used peripheral blood, obtained from a patient treated with photon-based radiotherapy. This CDR3 reads CASSQEGGKTRYF. DNA of the CDR3: TGCGCCAGCAGCCAAGAAGGGGGTAAGACACGGTACTTC.